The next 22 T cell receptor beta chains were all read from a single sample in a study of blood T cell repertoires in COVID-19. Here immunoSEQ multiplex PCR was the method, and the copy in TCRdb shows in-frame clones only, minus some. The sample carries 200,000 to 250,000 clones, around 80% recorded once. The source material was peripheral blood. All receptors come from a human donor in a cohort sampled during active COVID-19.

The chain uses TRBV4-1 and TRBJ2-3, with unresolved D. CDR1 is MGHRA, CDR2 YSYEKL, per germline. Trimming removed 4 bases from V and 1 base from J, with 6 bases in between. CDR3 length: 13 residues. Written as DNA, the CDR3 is TGCGCCAGCAGCCGTGTAGGCACAGATACGCAGTATTTT. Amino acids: CASSRVGTDTQYF.

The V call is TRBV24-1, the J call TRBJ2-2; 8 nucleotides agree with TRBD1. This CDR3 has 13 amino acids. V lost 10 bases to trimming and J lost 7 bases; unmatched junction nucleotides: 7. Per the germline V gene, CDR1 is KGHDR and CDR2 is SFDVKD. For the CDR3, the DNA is TGTGCCACGTCGGACAGGGATGGCGGGGAGCTGTTTTTT. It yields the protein CATSDRDGGELFF.

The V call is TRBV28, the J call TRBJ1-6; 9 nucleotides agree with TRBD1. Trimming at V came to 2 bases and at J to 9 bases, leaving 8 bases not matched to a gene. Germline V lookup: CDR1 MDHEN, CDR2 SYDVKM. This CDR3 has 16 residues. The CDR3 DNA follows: TGTGCCAGCAGTTTACTCACAGGGGGCGTCGGTTCACCCCTCCACTTT. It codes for CASSLLTGGVGSPLHF.

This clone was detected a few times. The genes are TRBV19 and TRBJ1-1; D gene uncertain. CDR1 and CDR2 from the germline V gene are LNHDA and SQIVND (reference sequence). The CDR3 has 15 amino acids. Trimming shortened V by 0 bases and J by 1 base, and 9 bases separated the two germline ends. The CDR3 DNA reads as TGTGCCAGTAGTATAGATCTTACACCGAACACTGAAGCTTTCTTT. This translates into CASSIDLTPNTEAFF.

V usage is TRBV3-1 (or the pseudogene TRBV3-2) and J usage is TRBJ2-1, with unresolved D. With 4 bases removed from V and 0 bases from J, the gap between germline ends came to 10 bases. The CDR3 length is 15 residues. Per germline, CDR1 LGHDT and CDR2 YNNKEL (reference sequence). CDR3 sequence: CASSPDRSSYNEQFF. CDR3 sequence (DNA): TGTGCCAGCAGCCCAGACCGGAGCTCCTACAATGAGCAGTTCTTC.

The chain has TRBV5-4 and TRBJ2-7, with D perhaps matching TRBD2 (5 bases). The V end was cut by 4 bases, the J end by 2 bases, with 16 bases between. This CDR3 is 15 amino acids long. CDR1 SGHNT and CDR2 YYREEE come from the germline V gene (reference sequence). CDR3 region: CASSPGSVRTYEQYF. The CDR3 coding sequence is TGTGCCAGCAGCCCTGGGAGTGTGAGAACCTACGAGCAGTACTTC. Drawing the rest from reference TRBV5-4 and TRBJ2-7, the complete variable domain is ETGVTQSPTHLIKTRGQQVTLRCSSQSGHNTVSWYQQALGQGPQFIFQYYREEENGRGNFPPRFSGLQFPNYSSELNVNALELDDSALYLCASSPGSVRTYEQYFGPGTRLTVT.

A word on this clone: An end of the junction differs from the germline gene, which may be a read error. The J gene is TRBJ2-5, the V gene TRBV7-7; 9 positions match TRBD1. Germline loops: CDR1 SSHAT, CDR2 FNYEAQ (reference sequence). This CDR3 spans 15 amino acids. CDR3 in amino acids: CASSLGTGRGETQYF. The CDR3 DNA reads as TGTGCTAGCAGCTTAGGGACAGGGAGGGGGGAGACCCAGTACTTC.

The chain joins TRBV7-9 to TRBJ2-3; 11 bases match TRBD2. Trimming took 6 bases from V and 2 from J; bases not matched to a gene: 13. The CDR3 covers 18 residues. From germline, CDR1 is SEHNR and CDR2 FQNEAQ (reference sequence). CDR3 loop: CASSYLAGGGSLTDTQYF. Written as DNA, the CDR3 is TGTGCCAGCAGTTATCTAGCGGGGGGCGGGTCCCTCACAGATACGCAGTATTTT.

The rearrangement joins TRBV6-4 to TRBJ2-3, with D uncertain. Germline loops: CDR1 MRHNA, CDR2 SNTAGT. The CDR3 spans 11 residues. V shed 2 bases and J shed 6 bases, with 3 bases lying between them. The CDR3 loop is CASSDLDTQYF. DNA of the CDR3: TGTGCCAGCAGTGACCTCGATACGCAGTATTTT.

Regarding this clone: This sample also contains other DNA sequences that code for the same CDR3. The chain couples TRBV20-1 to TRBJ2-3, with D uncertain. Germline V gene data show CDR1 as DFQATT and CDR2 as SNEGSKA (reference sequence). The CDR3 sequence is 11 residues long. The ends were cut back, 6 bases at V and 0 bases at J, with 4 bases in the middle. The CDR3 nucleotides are TGCAGTGCCTACAGCACAGATACGCAGTATTTT. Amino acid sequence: CSAYSTDTQYF.

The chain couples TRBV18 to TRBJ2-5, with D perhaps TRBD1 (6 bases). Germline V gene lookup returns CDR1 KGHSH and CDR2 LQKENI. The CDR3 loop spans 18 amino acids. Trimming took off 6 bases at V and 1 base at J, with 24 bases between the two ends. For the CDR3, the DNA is TGTGCCAGCTCCCTAAACAGGGTGGGCTTGTCTCTCCAAGAGACCCAGTACTTC. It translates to CASSLNRVGLSLQETQYF.

CDR3 in amino acids: CAISGTLRQNQETQYF. CDR3 DNA sequence: TGTGCCATCAGTGGAACCTTGAGACAGAACCAAGAGACCCAGTACTTC. The chain joins TRBV10-3 to TRBJ2-5; tentatively, D is TRBD1 (5 bases). V dropped 4 bases and J dropped 0 bases, with 15 bases sitting between them. Germline loops: CDR1 ENHRY, CDR2 SYGVKD. The CDR3 is 16 residues long.

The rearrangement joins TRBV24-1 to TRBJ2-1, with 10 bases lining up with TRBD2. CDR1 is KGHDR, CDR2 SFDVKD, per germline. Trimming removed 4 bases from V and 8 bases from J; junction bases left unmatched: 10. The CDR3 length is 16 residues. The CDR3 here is CATSDTAGGTHYEQFF. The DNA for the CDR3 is TGTGCCACCAGTGACACAGCGGGAGGGACCCACTATGAGCAGTTCTTC.

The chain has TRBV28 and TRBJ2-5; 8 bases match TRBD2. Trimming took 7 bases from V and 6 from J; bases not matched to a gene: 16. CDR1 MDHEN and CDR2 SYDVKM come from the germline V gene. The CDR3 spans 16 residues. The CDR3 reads CASTPVRAGAGKTQYF. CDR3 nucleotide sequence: TGTGCCAGCACCCCGGTGAGAGCGGGGGCGGGGAAGACCCAGTACTTC.

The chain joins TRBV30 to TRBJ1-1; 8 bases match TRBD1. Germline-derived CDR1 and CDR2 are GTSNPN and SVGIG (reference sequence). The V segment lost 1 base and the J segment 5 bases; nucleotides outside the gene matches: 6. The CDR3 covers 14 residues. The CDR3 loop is CAWSAGQGGTEAFF. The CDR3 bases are TGTGCCTGGAGTGCCGGACAGGGAGGGACTGAAGCTTTCTTT. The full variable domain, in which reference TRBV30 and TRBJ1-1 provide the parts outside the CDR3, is SQTIHQWPATLVQPVGSPLSLECTVEGTSNPNLYWYRQAAGRGLQLLFYSVGIGQISSEVPQNLSASRPQDRQFILSSKKLLLSDSGFYLCAWSAGQGGTEAFFGQGTRLTVV.

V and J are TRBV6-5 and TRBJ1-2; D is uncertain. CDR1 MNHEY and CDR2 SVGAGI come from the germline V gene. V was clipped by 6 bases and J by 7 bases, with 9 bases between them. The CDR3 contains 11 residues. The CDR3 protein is CASRALFGYTF. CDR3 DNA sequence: TGTGCCAGCAGGGCCCTCTTTGGCTACACCTTC.

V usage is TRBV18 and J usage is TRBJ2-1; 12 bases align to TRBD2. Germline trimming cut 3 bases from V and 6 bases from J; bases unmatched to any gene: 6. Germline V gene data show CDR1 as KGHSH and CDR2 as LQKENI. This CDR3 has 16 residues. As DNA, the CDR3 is TGTGCCAGCTCACCTTGGGAACTAGCGGGAGGCAATGAGCAGTTCTTC. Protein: CASSPWELAGGNEQFF.

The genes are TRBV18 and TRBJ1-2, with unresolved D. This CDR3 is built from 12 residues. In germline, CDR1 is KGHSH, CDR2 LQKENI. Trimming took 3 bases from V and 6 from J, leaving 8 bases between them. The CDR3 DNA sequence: TGTGCCAGCTCACCGAGGTTCGATGGCTACACCTTC. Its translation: CASSPRFDGYTF.

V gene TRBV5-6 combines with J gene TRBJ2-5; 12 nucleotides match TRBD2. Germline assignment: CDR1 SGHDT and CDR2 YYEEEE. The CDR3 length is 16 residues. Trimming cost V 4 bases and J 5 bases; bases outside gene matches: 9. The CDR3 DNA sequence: TGTGCCAGCAGCGCTAGCGGGGGGGCCTTCCGGGAGACCCAGTACTTC. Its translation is CASSASGGAFRETQYF.

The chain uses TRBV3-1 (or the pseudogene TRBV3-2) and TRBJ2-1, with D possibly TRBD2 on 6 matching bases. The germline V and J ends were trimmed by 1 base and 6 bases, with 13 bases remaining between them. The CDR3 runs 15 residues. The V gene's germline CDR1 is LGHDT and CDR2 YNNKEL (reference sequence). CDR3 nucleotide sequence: TGTGCCAGCAGCCAAGGAGGAGGGATGGGCAATGAGCAGTTCTTC. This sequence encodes CASSQGGGMGNEQFF.

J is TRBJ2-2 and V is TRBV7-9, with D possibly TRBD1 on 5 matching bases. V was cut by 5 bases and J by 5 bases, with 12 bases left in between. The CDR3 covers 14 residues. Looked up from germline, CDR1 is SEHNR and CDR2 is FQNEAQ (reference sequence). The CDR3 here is CASSPQGETGELFF. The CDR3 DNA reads TGTGCCAGCAGCCCTCAGGGTGAGACCGGGGAGCTGTTTTTT.

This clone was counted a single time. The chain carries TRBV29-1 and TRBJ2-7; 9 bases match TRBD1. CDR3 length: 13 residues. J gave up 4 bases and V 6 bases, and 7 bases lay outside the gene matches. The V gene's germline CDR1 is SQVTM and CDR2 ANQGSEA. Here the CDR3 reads CSVAGTGKYEQYF. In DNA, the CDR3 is TGCAGCGTCGCCGGGACAGGGAAATACGAGCAGTACTTC.